Below are 14 T cell receptor beta chains sequenced from a single sample in a study of blood T cells in healthy people across ages. The authors ran a second PCR of about 7 to 12 cycles using a sample-barcoded 5' primer and a J-beta primer mix. TCRdb passed the 5' RACE reads through MiXCR, listing each CDR3 protein once. The table shows around 620,000 distinct CDR3 sequences, with roughly 29% occurring only once. Input material: blood. These receptors originate from a woman between 70 and 85 years old in good health.

This chain joins TRBV9 and TRBJ2-4, with 12 positions matching TRBD2. From germline, CDR1 is SGDLS and CDR2 YYNGEE. The CDR3 length is 16 residues. The trim removed 6 bases at V and 7 bases at J, leaving 11 bases unmatched. The CDR3 nucleotides read TGTGCCAGCAACTCGGGCGGGACTAGCGGGTGGAACATTCAGTACTTC. Residues: CASNSGGTSGWNIQYF.

The genes are TRBV11-2 and TRBJ1-1; D is uncertain. The CDR3 extends over 15 amino acids. Between the trimmed V and J ends, which lost 4 bases and 5 bases, there was a span of 17 bases. The germline CDR1 and CDR2 sequences are SGHAT and FQNNGV. CDR3 sequence reads: CASSSVGPVGTEAFF. The CDR3 DNA sequence: TGTGCCAGCAGCTCAGTGGGCCCGGTGGGGACTGAAGCTTTCTTT. Together with reference TRBV11-2 and TRBJ1-1, the CDR3 gives the full variable domain: EAGVAQSPRYKIIEKRQSVAFWCNPISGHATLYWYQQILGQGPKLLIQFQNNGVVDDSQLPKDRFSAERLKGVDSTLKIQPAKLEDSAVYLCASSSVGPVGTEAFFGQGTRLTVV.

This chain joins TRBV7-2 and TRBJ1-1, with D possibly being TRBD1 (5 bases). The CDR3 loop spans 16 amino acids. Germline assignment: CDR1 SGHTA and CDR2 FQGNSA. The V end lost 1 base, the J end lost 2 bases, and 14 bases lay between the germline ends. The CDR3 coding sequence is TGTGCCAGCAGCTTAGTAGGGACCCTAGGAAACACTGAAGCTTTCTTT. As protein: CASSLVGTLGNTEAFF.

This clonotype was detected only a few times. The gene calls are TRBV29-1 and TRBJ2-2; perhaps TRBD1 as D (5 bases). Germline V gene data show CDR1 as SQVTM and CDR2 as ANQGSEA. Trimming removed 5 bases at V and 2 bases at J, with 9 bases between. The CDR3 spans 13 residues. Here the CDR3 DNA reads TGCAGCGTTTCCGGACATAACACCGGGGAGCTGTTTTTT. This translates into CSVSGHNTGELFF.

This clonotype came up many times. The chain combines TRBV10-3 with TRBJ2-1; 11 bases are a match to TRBD2. CDR1 is ENHRY, CDR2 SYGVKD, per germline. J was trimmed by 5 bases and V by 6 bases; bases with no gene match: 12. This CDR3 has 17 amino acids. The CDR3 sequence: CAISQKTGLAAHNEQFF. CDR3 nucleotide sequence: TGTGCCATCAGCCAAAAGACGGGACTAGCGGCTCACAATGAGCAGTTCTTC.

Notes on this clonotype: This CDR3 is missing its conserved last phenylalanine or tryptophan, likely due to a read error. This chain links TRBV20-1 with TRBJ2-3, with a tentative D call TRBD2 (6 bases). CDR1 and CDR2 from the germline V gene are DFQATT and SNEGSKA (reference sequence). The CDR3 totals 13 residues. CDR3 sequence reads: CRGGGVSTGTQYL. The CDR3, as DNA: TGCAGGGGAGGCGGGGTTAGCACAGGTACGCAGTATCTT.

The rearrangement joins TRBV3-1 to TRBJ2-4; D perhaps matches TRBD1 (5 bases). Trimming left V 3 bases short and J 6 bases short, with 9 bases between. The CDR3 length is 13 residues. Germline V lookup: CDR1 LGHDT, CDR2 YNNKEL (reference sequence). The CDR3 DNA is TGTGCCAGCAGCCAGGGGCATGGAAACATTCAGTACTTC. Its translation: CASSQGHGNIQYF.

This clonotype was counted a few times. V is TRBV6-5 and J is TRBJ1-2, with 8 bases identical to TRBD1. J was trimmed by 4 bases and V by 2 bases; bases with no gene match: 6. The germline CDR1 and CDR2 sequences are MNHEY and SVGAGI. CDR3 length: 15 amino acids. In DNA form, the CDR3 reads TGTGCCAGCAGTTACAGAGTGGGGACAGGCTATGGCTACACCTTC. This encodes CASSYRVGTGYGYTF.

This clonotype was observed a few times. The chain employs TRBV5-1 and TRBJ1-2; the D gene is possibly TRBD1 (6 bases). Germline CDR1 is SGHRS and CDR2 is YFSETQ. This CDR3 comprises 14 residues. V lost 0 bases, J lost 5 bases, and 11 bases lay in between. CDR3 in amino acids: CASSLALTGYGYTF. The CDR3 nucleotides are TGCGCCAGCAGCTTGGCCCTAACAGGGTATGGCTACACCTTC.

This clonotype was counted between two and nine times. The V gene is TRBV2, the J gene TRBJ1-4; D gene unclear. CDR3 length: 13 amino acids. The V gene lost 9 bases and the J gene lost 5 bases, with 13 bases spanning the gap. CDR1 and CDR2 (germline): SNHLY, FYNNEI. The CDR3 loop is CASKRTGNEKLFF. As DNA, the CDR3 is TGTGCCAGTAAGAGGACGGGGAATGAAAAACTGTTTTTT. The full variable domain, its missing parts supplied by reference TRBV2 and TRBJ1-4, is EPEVTQTPSHQVTQMGQEVILRCVPISNHLYFYWYRQILGQKVEFLVSFYNNEISEKSEIFDDQFSVERPDGSNFTLKIRSTKLEDSAMYFCASKRTGNEKLFFGSGTQLSVL.

V and J are TRBV6-2 or TRBV6-3 and TRBJ2-1, with TRBD2 matching 8 bases. The CDR3 runs 17 residues. V dropped 0 bases and J dropped 3; count of bases not matched to a gene: 7. Germline assignment: CDR1 MNHEY and CDR2 SVGEGT. The CDR3 DNA reads TGTGCCAGCAGTTACTCGACGATTAGCGGGGTCTACAATGAGCAGTTCTTC. Translating it yields CASSYSTISGVYNEQFF.

Only one count was recorded for this clonotype. The chain has TRBV6-2 or TRBV6-3 and TRBJ1-1, with 9 bases aligning to TRBD1. The V segment lost 2 bases and the J segment 9 bases; nucleotides outside the gene matches: 10. This CDR3 region has 15 residues. The germline CDR1 and CDR2 sequences are MNHEY and SVGEGT. The DNA for the CDR3 is TGTGCCAGCAGTTACACCGGGACAGGGTCCGTACAAGCTTTCTTT. This gives the protein CASSYTGTGSVQAFF.

The CDR3 loop is CASSRSASGGVFGDTQYF. DNA for the CDR3: TGTGCCAGCAGCCGATCGGCTAGCGGGGGCGTTTTTGGAGATACGCAGTATTTT. The chain joins TRBV7-2 to TRBJ2-3; 10 nucleotides agree with TRBD2. The junction had 16 bases not matched to a gene; V was cut back by 5 bases and J by 5 bases. The CDR3 is 18 amino acids. Germline lookup yields CDR1 SGHTA and CDR2 FQGNSA.

CDR3 loop: CSVSKIALQYF. In DNA form, the CDR3 reads TGCAGCGTTTCAAAAATTGCTCTTCAGTACTTC. The chain is built from TRBV29-1 and TRBJ2-5; D is undetermined. Germline V lookup: CDR1 SQVTM, CDR2 ANQGSEA. Trimming took off 5 bases at V and 11 bases at J, with 15 bases between the two ends. The CDR3 loop spans 11 amino acids.